The clone carrying this T cell receptor (beta chain) was seen many times. The data were taken from a study of T cells in Graves' hyperthyroidism and ophthalmopathy. The CDR3 regions of TCR beta were amplified from RNA transcripts. Using the HTBI primer set, a first-round RT-PCR was run on the TCR CDR3. TCRdb re-analysed the multiplex PCR reads in MiXCR, keeping a single row per CDR3 protein. The sample contains over 700,000 distinct CDR3 sequences, more than 30% of which appear only once. Stable Graves' hyperthyroidism meant no ophthalmopathy progression within 18 months. The hyperthyroidism was newly diagnosed and had lasted under 2 months; the patients were aged 18 to 65. Investigators excluded patients with uncontrolled infection, other autoimmune disease, pregnancy or lactation. The PBMCs studied were ones that came from 8 to 10 ml fresh peripheral blood. Germline values: CDR1 SEHNR, CDR2 FQNEAQ (reference sequence). Trimming removed 5 bases at V and 7 bases at J, with 20 bases between. The CDR3 runs 15 residues.

V usage is TRBV7-9 and J usage is TRBJ2-5; D is possibly TRBD1 (6 bases). This clonotype originated in a young man with Graves' hyperthyroidism. The source material was blood. CDR3 protein: CASSPQAHQGMTQYF. The CDR3 DNA follows: TGTGCCAGCAGCCCTCAGGCGCATCAGGGGATGACCCAGTACTTC.